This is a list of T cell receptor beta chains from one sample in a study of CD8 T cells in ankylosing spondylitis. MiXCR, applied by TCRdb to the 5' RACE reads, yields one record per CDR3 protein. The table has more than 650,000 distinct CDR3 sequences, about 12% seen once; the top ten hold about 0.49%. Sequenced: blood, either unsorted or a sorted T cell fraction (not recorded which). These receptors came from a male donor with ankylosing spondylitis. CDR3s leave out the opening cysteine and the closing phenylalanine or tryptophan.

TRBV6-1	ASSGQDRPYEQY
TRBV4-1	ASSQDNRGGYREQF
TRBV5-1	ASSFGREFEAF
TRBV20-1	SAREAVQNIQY
TRBV10-3	ASRGPRGNTEAF
TRBV28	ASSWEGGAKNIQY
TRBV5-5	ASSLVLLAGGPSSYNEQF
TRBV12-3/TRBV12-4	ASSLMAGVQPQH
TRBV7-2	ASSPPGIGTDTQY
TRBV27	ASSRLAGLREQY
TRBV4-3	ASSQFGILEVYEQY
TRBV6-5	ASRLGYRHSPLH
TRBV6-5	ASSYEGQETQY
TRBV11-1	ASSSDREAYEQY